The 20 T cell receptor beta chains reported below all come from one sample, sequenced in a study of identical twins (dated by TCRdb to the mid-2010s). Library creation used 5' RACE. Instrument used: Illumina HiSeq 2000. TCRdb reworked the public reads: Q25 trimming with fastp, MiXCR clone assembly, productive beta chains retained. One record per CDR3 amino acid sequence lists the most common genes and DNA. The sample has about 450,000 distinct CDR3 sequences on record, roughly 20% of them singletons. The ten largest clones take up more than 10% of the sample. The sequenced material came from naive T cells sorted from blood. What this sample's cell subset or site label stands for: cells isolated with a human naive T-cell isolation kit. These receptor sequences come from a man aged 50-60 years in good health.

V and J are TRBV11-2 and TRBJ1-2; D uncertain. V lost 5 bases and J lost 4, with 26 bases in between. This CDR3 has 18 residues. Per germline, CDR1 SGHAT and CDR2 FQNNGV. Here the CDR3 DNA reads TGTGCCAGCAGCCGGGTGATTAGCAGCGCACAGACTACCTATGGCTACACCTTC. It encodes CASSRVISSAQTTYGYTF.

Many counts were recorded for this clonotype. This chain joins TRBV28 and TRBJ1-5; 9 bases line up with TRBD1. The V gene end was trimmed by 8 bases and the J gene end by 5 bases; junction bases not matched to a gene: 10. Looked up from germline, CDR1 is MDHEN and CDR2 is SYDVKM. The CDR3 has 15 residues. The CDR3 region has the DNA TGTGCCAGCGACTACACTAACAGGGGGCATCAGCCCCAGCATTTT. Its protein product is CASDYTNRGHQPQHF.

This clonotype came up a few times. This chain uses TRBV7-9 with TRBJ1-5, with D possibly matching TRBD1 (5 bases). This CDR3 has 15 residues. The ends were cut back, 0 bases at V and 6 bases at J, with 12 bases in the middle. The germline V gene has CDR1 SEHNR and CDR2 FQNEAQ (reference sequence). Here the CDR3 DNA reads TGTGCCAGCAGCTTAGCGGGCGCAGGGAGTCAGCCCCAGCATTTT. Translated, it gives CASSLAGAGSQPQHF.

The CDR3 sequence: CASSLAIGREFTDTQYF. Written as DNA, the CDR3 is TGCGCCAGCAGCTTGGCTATTGGGCGGGAGTTCACAGATACGCAGTATTTT. This chain uses TRBV5-1 with TRBJ2-3, with 7 bases aligning to TRBD2. In germline, CDR1 is SGHRS, CDR2 YFSETQ. This CDR3 is 17 amino acids long. Unmatched junction bases numbered 9, after V lost 0 bases and J lost 2 bases.

This clonotype has a count of ten or more. The chain uses TRBV10-3 and TRBJ1-6; D remains unclear. This CDR3 is 13 amino acids long. CDR1 is ENHRY, CDR2 SYGVKD, per germline. The ends were cut back, 6 bases at V and 8 bases at J, with 11 bases in the middle. CDR3 residues: CAIRARRDSPLHF. The CDR3 DNA sequence: TGTGCCATCAGGGCACGGCGGGATTCACCCCTCCACTTT.

This clonotype was observed a handful of times. Its ends do not fully match the called genes, so a read error is possible. The chain has TRBV4-3 and TRBJ2-7, with TRBD1 as a possible D gene (5 bases). The CDR3 has 11 residues. CDR1 LGHNA and CDR2 YSLEER come from the germline V gene. The DNA of the CDR3 is TGCGCCAGCAGCCAAGGGTCGAAACAGGTCTTC. It yields the protein CASSQGSKQVF.

The chain links TRBV28 to TRBJ2-4; TRBD2 matches 10 bases. The CDR3 has 16 residues. The germline CDR1 and CDR2 sequences are MDHEN and SYDVKM. Trimming removed 5 bases from V and 0 bases from J; junction bases left unmatched: 4. Here the CDR3 reads CASSTSGIRAKNIQYF. CDR3 bases: TGTGCCAGCAGTACTAGCGGGATCCGAGCCAAAAACATTCAGTACTTC.

At least ten counts were recorded for this clonotype. One end of the junction varies from germline; a read error may be responsible. The chain has TRBV7-7 and TRBJ2-5; the match to TRBD2 covers 10 bases. Germline loops: CDR1 SSHAT, CDR2 FNYEAQ (reference sequence). This CDR3 has 16 residues. The chain's CDR3 is CASSLNSGGAGETQYF. Written as DNA, the CDR3 is TGTGCTAGCAGCTTGAACAGCGGGGGGGCCGGGGAGACCCAGTACTTC.

This clonotype occurred many times. The J gene is TRBJ2-1, the V gene TRBV29-1, with D unresolved. Trimming removed 5 bases at V and 0 bases at J, with 11 bases between. Per germline, CDR1 SQVTM and CDR2 ANQGSEA. The CDR3 spans 14 residues. The CDR3 DNA sequence: TGCAGCGTTTTGGGCCCGAGCTCCTACAATGAGCAGTTCTTC. Its protein product is CSVLGPSSYNEQFF.

A remark on this clonotype: A read error may be the cause here, since a much bigger clone is one base away. The chain combines TRBV20-1 with TRBJ2-5; D not certain. CDR3 length: 14 residues. Between the trimmed V and J ends, which lost 3 bases and 4 bases, there was a span of 15 bases. The germline gives CDR1 DFQATT, CDR2 SNEGSKA (reference sequence). Written as DNA, the CDR3 is TGCAGTGCTAGCATAATGGGCCTTCTAGAGACCCAGTACTTC. Its protein is CSASIMGLLETQYF.

This clonotype came up once. The chain uses TRBV7-1 and TRBJ1-1; TRBD1 might be the D (6 bases). TRBV7-1 is reported as an ORF; its role is uncertain. Trimming cost V 3 bases and J 1 base, with 33 bases left between them. The CDR3 spans 22 residues. The CDR3: CASSSPLRGQGLVVRTNTEAFF. The CDR3, as DNA: TGTGCCAGCAGCTCTCCTTTAAGGGGACAAGGACTAGTGGTCAGAACGAACACTGAAGCTTTCTTT.

This clonotype turned up a few times. J is TRBJ1-6 and V is TRBV25-1; no clear D. V gave up 10 bases and J gave up 7 bases, with 11 bases separating them. The CDR3 loop spans 12 amino acids. Germline V gives CDR1 MGHDK, CDR2 SYGVNS. The CDR3 nucleotides read TGTGCCACCAAAACGGGCAATTCACCCCTCCACTTT. Translated: CATKTGNSPLHF. Full variable domain (remainder filled in from reference TRBV25-1 and TRBJ1-6): EADIYQTPRYLVIGTGKKITLECSQTMGHDKMYWYQQDPGMELHLIHYSYGVNSTEKGDLSSESTVSRIRTEHFPLTLESARPSHTSQYLCATKTGNSPLHFGNGTRLTVT.

There are many counts of this clonotype. This rearrangement joins TRBV11-2 to TRBJ2-1, with D unclear. The CDR3 is 13 amino acids. V was clipped by 5 bases and J by 11 bases, with 16 bases between them. Germline CDR1 reads SGHAT; CDR2 reads FQNNGV. CDR3 sequence: CASSPLQFGQQFF. The CDR3, as DNA: TGTGCCAGCAGCCCCCTCCAATTCGGCCAGCAGTTCTTC.

A note on this clonotype: A read error may explain this, as a much larger clone is one base away. V is TRBV10-3 and J is TRBJ2-1; a weak D match, TRBD2 (5 bases). V dropped 3 bases and J dropped 8 bases, with 17 bases sitting between them. Germline CDR1 is ENHRY and CDR2 is SYGVKD. This CDR3 comprises 15 residues. The CDR3 loop is CAISEVQVLGDEQFF. CDR3 bases: TGTGCCATCAGTGAAGTCCAAGTACTAGGTGATGAGCAGTTCTTC.

This clonotype was seen a few times. In DNA, the CDR3 is TGCAGCGCTGTACCAGGCGGGATTGGGTACGAGCAGTACTTC. As protein: CSAVPGGIGYEQYF. The V gene is TRBV29-1, the J gene TRBJ2-7; D perhaps matches TRBD2 (6 bases). The CDR3 length is 14 residues. The germline V gene has CDR1 SQVTM and CDR2 ANQGSEA. The V end lost 7 bases, the J end lost 4 bases, and 20 bases lay between the germline ends.

This clonotype was seen a few times. The DNA of the CDR3 is TGTGCCAGCAGGAAACTAGCGGGGGGCGTCCTTACCGAGCAGTACTTC. Protein sequence: CASRKLAGGVLTEQYF. The J gene is TRBJ2-7, the V gene TRBV28; TRBD2 matches at 12 bases. This CDR3 region has 16 residues. Germline-derived CDR1 and CDR2 are MDHEN and SYDVKM. V lost 6 bases to trimming and J lost 6 bases; unmatched junction nucleotides: 12.

This clonotype appeared many times. This chain links TRBV11-2 with TRBJ1-5; D not resolved. The CDR3 spans 13 residues. CDR1 SGHAT and CDR2 FQNNGV come from the germline V gene. V was pared by 1 base and J by 7 bases, with 8 bases between. In DNA, the CDR3 is TGTGCCAGCAGCTTAGGGGCCTTACAGCCCCAGCATTTT. Translated: CASSLGALQPQHF.

Ten or more counts support this clonotype. This sequence joins TRBV14 and TRBJ2-5; TRBD2 agrees at 13 bases. V shed 5 bases, J shed 4 bases, and the junction held 4 bases outside the gene matches. CDR1 and CDR2 (germline): SGHDN, FVKESK. This CDR3 spans 15 amino acids. The DNA of the CDR3 is TGTGCCAGCAGCGCGACTAGCGGGGGGACAGAGACCCAGTACTTC. Translated: CASSATSGGTETQYF.

The table lists this clonotype with many counts. This CDR3 reads CSARVGGSTDTQYF. In DNA, the CDR3 is TGCAGTGCTAGAGTTGGCGGAAGCACAGATACGCAGTATTTT. The chain links TRBV20-1 to TRBJ2-3; no clear D. Germline values: CDR1 DFQATT, CDR2 SNEGSKA (reference sequence). Trimming shortened V by 1 base and J by 0 bases, and 8 bases separated the two germline ends. This CDR3 comprises 14 residues.

CDR3 loop: CASSHQGGFSGANVLTF. The CDR3 bases are TGCGCCAGCAGCCACCAGGGGGGTTTCTCTGGGGCCAACGTCCTGACTTTC. V is TRBV4-3 and J is TRBJ2-6; D might be TRBD1 (7 bases). Germline CDR1 and CDR2: LGHNA and YSLEER. This CDR3 has 17 amino acids. V was trimmed by 3 bases and J by 0 bases, leaving 12 bases between them.